This TCR beta chain was documented in a study of response to subunit inactivated influenza vaccine. Whole-study findings and limits: The study's authors posited that every seasonal influenza vaccination enlists few new T cells.

This clonotype has only a few counts. Its antigen is unknown. TCRdb recomputed calls from the RT-PCR reads with MiXCR, one row per CDR3 protein. Of 500,000 or so distinct CDR3 sequences in the sample, 15% to 20% were seen once. This receptor was obtained from a man between 45 and 75 years old who received an inactivated influenza vaccine. The source was CD4+ T cells sorted from PBMCs, collected roughly 24 months after vaccination.

The DNA for the CDR3 is TGTGCCAGCAGCTTAAGGGGGACAGGGGGTCGGACAGATACGCAGTATTTT. As protein: CASSLRGTGGRTDTQYF. This sequence joins TRBV7-3 and TRBJ2-3; 11 bases agree with TRBD1. Trimming took 1 base from V and 3 from J; bases not matched to a gene: 6. CDR3 size: 17 residues. CDR1 SGHTA and CDR2 FQGTGA come from the germline V gene. Full variable domain (missing parts from reference TRBV7-3 and TRBJ2-3): GAGVSQTPSNKVTEKGKYVELRCDPISGHTALYWYRQSLGQGPEFLIYFQGTGAADDSGLPNDRFFAVRPEGSVSTLKIQRTERGDSAVYLCASSLRGTGGRTDTQYFGPGTRLTVL.